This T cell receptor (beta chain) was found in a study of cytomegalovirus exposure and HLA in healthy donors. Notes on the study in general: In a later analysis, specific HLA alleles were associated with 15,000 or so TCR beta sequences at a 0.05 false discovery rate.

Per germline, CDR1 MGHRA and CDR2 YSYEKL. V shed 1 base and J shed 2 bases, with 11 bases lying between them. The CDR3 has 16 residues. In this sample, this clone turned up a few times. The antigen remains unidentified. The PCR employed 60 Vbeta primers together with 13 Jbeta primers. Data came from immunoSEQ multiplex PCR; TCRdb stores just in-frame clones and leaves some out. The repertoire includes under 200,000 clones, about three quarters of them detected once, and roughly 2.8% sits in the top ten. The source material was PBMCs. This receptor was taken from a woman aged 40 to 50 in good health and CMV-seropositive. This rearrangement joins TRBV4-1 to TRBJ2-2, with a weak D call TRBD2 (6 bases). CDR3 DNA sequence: TGCGCCAGCAGCCAAGCCGGACTACCAAACACCGGGGAGCTGTTTTTT. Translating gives CASSQAGLPNTGELFF.